This T cell receptor (beta chain) was captured by sequencing in a study of OX40 agonist ivuxolimab in advanced cancers. The CDR3 runs to 13 residues. In germline, CDR1 is SGHTA, CDR2 FQGNSA. Trimming took 1 base from V and 8 from J, leaving 9 bases between them. TCRdb's table, derived via immunoSEQ multiplex PCR, lists solely in-frame clones and lacks some. Counted here are tens of thousands of clones, about 89% occurring once; the ten biggest clones make up under 2%. The sample consisted of CD4+ or CD8+ T cells sorted from blood, taken in a trial of the OX40 agonist ivuxolimab. This TCR was recovered from an adult with an advanced solid tumor such as melanoma, head and neck, liver or kidney cancer. The chain employs TRBV7-2 and TRBJ2-1; tentatively, D is TRBD1 (5 bases). CDR3 in amino acids: CASSLDRWDEQFF. CDR3 DNA sequence: TGTGCCAGCAGCTTAGACAGGTGGGATGAGCAGTTCTTC.